Below are 22 T cell receptor beta chains sequenced from a single sample in a study of T-cell memory formation after mild COVID-19 (dated by TCRdb to the early 2020s). Libraries were prepared through 5' RACE. Sequencing took place on an Illumina NovaSeq 6000. The public reads were run again by TCRdb, first through fastp at Q25 and then through MiXCR, and only productive beta chains were kept. Entries that share a CDR3 protein sequence are merged under the most common genes and DNA. For this sample there are about 470,000 distinct CDR3 sequences; around a quarter appear just once. Of the sample, around 13% falls within the top ten clones. Sequencing was done on a sample of PBMCs or a T cell subset sorted from them (not recorded which). These TCRs come from an adult woman who had mild COVID-19 (a few samples of this study predate the infection). The sample titles of this study are shuffled in the database, so cell type and time point are left out; the donor was told from shared clones.

V and J are TRBV20-1 and TRBJ1-4, with D uncertain. The germline CDR1 and CDR2 sequences are DFQATT and SNEGSKA (reference sequence). V was trimmed by 6 bases and J by 0 bases, leaving 23 bases between them. The CDR3 sequence is 18 residues long. In DNA form, the CDR3 reads TGCAGTGCCCCGCCGCGGGGAACAACCCTTGCAACTAATGAAAAACTGTTTTTT. Its translation is CSAPPRGTTLATNEKLFF.

The chain uses TRBV5-1 and TRBJ2-3; D possibly uses TRBD1 or TRBD2 (5 bases each). CDR3 size: 15 residues. Trimming cost V 3 bases and J 5 bases, with 16 bases left between them. The germline V gene encodes CDR1 SGHRS and CDR2 YFSETQ. The DNA for the CDR3 is TGCGCCAGCAGCTCCCCCCAGGGAGTCAAAGATACGCAGTATTTT. Translating gives CASSSPQGVKDTQYF.

DNA of the CDR3: TGTGCCAGCATCAGGGACAGGGGGTTTAGAAATGAGCAGTTCTTC. Amino acid sequence: CASIRDRGFRNEQFF. This chain uses TRBV12-3 or TRBV12-4 with TRBJ2-1, with 11 bases matching TRBD1. The trim removed 7 bases at V and 7 bases at J, leaving 9 bases unmatched. The CDR3 has 15 amino acids.

V is TRBV19 and J is TRBJ2-5, with 11 bases matching TRBD2. The length of the CDR3 is 16 residues. The germline CDR1 and CDR2 sequences are LNHDA and SQIVND (reference sequence). Trimming at V came to 4 bases and at J to 4 bases, leaving 8 bases not matched to a gene. The CDR3 here is CASSSILAGGPETQYF. The CDR3 region has the DNA TGTGCCAGTAGTAGCATCCTAGCGGGAGGCCCAGAGACCCAGTACTTC.

There are a few counts of this clonotype. This chain joins TRBV12-3 or TRBV12-4 and TRBJ1-2; D gene uncertain. Deletions cut 3 bases from V and 2 bases from J, with 10 bases between. The CDR3 length is 14 residues. CDR3 amino acids: CASSLWVSNYGYTF. DNA for the CDR3: TGTGCCAGCAGTTTGTGGGTATCGAACTATGGCTACACCTTC.

The table lists this clonotype with a few counts. V is TRBV5-1 and J is TRBJ2-5, with 9 nucleotides matching TRBD2. The trim removed 1 base at V and 6 bases at J, leaving 10 bases unmatched. The CDR3 is made up of 16 amino acids. CDR1 is SGHRS and CDR2 is YFSETQ in the germline V gene. The CDR3 region is CASSLSAGGPGKTQYF. DNA of the CDR3: TGCGCCAGCAGCTTGTCAGCGGGAGGCCCCGGTAAGACCCAGTACTTC.

This clonotype turned up a few times. The V call is TRBV7-4, the J call TRBJ1-1; D gene uncertain. The germline CDR1 and CDR2 sequences are SGHVT and SQSDAQ. The CDR3 sequence is 14 residues long. The V and J ends lost 1 base and 0 bases respectively, with 6 bases between them. CDR3 sequence: CASSLVGLNTEAFF. The CDR3 DNA reads as TGTGCCAGCAGCTTAGTAGGGTTGAACACTGAAGCTTTCTTT. Variable domain in full (rest from reference TRBV7-4 and TRBJ1-1): GAGVSQSPRYKVAKRGRDVALRCDSISGHVTLYWYRQTLGQGSEVLTYSQSDAQRDKSGRPSGRFSAERPERSVSTLKIQRTEQGDSAVYLCASSLVGLNTEAFFGQGTRLTVV.

This clonotype has a handful of counts. V gene TRBV5-1 combines with J gene TRBJ2-7; D gene unclear. The CDR3 extends over 18 amino acids. Looked up from germline, CDR1 is SGHRS and CDR2 is YFSETQ. V shed 4 bases and J shed 3 bases, with 26 bases lying between them. CDR3 in amino acids: CASSTRWAADDQNYEQYF. Written as DNA, the CDR3 is TGCGCCAGCAGCACCCGCTGGGCAGCCGACGACCAAAACTACGAGCAGTACTTC.

This clonotype was detected many times. CDR3 residues: CASSFGGGNGYTF. DNA for the CDR3: TGTGCCAGCAGCTTCGGCGGGGGGAATGGCTACACCTTC. The V gene is TRBV7-3, the J gene TRBJ1-2; maybe TRBD1 (5 bases). This CDR3 comprises 13 residues. CDR1 is SGHTA and CDR2 is FQGTGA in the germline V gene. V was shortened by 3 bases and J by 6 bases, with 11 bases between the two germline ends.

The rearrangement links TRBV12-3 or TRBV12-4 to TRBJ1-1; D is perhaps TRBD1 (6 bases). V was cut by 5 bases and J by 4 bases, with 11 bases left in between. This CDR3 has 13 amino acids. CDR3 amino acids: CASSRVRGTEAFF. The CDR3 DNA reads as TGTGCCAGCAGTCGGGTCAGGGGCACTGAAGCTTTCTTT.

The chain links TRBV27 to TRBJ2-2, with D perhaps matching TRBD2 (6 bases). This CDR3 is 15 amino acids long. Germline CDR1 MNHEY, CDR2 SMNVEV (reference sequence). Between the trimmed V and J ends, which lost 3 bases and 4 bases, there was a span of 12 bases. Written as DNA, the CDR3 is TGTGCCAGCAGTTTTTCCAGGGAGGCCACCGGGGAGCTGTTTTTT. This sequence encodes CASSFSREATGELFF.

This chain links TRBV12-3 or TRBV12-4 with TRBJ2-3; D may be TRBD2 (5 bases). The CDR3 runs 15 residues. The V gene lost 3 bases and the J gene lost 0 bases, with 10 bases spanning the gap. The CDR3 loop is CASSFVRTSTDTQYF. CDR3 coding DNA: TGTGCCAGCAGTTTCGTTCGGACTAGCACAGATACGCAGTATTTT.

This rearrangement joins TRBV15 to TRBJ2-5; possible D gene TRBD2, 6 bases. V shed 1 base and J shed 2 bases, with 11 bases lying between them. Germline values: CDR1 LNHNV, CDR2 YYDKDF (reference sequence). The CDR3 has 15 amino acids. CDR3: CATSRGIAVQETQYF. CDR3 nucleotides: TGTGCCACCAGCAGAGGTATAGCGGTACAAGAGACCCAGTACTTC.

V usage is TRBV4-1 and J usage is TRBJ2-7, with TRBD2 matching over 9 bases. Germline lookup yields CDR1 MGHRA and CDR2 YSYEKL. CDR3 length equals 15 residues. The V gene end was trimmed by 4 bases and the J gene end by 0 bases; junction bases not matched to a gene: 4. CDR3 nucleotides: TGCGCCAGCAGCCCAAGCGGGGGGAGCTCCTACGAGCAGTACTTC. This encodes CASSPSGGSSYEQYF.

This clonotype was seen a handful of times. This chain links TRBV19 with TRBJ2-7; D tentatively reads TRBD1 or TRBD2 (6 bases each). CDR1 is LNHDA and CDR2 is SQIVND in the germline V gene (reference sequence). There are 15 residues in the CDR3. The V and J ends lost 4 bases and 2 bases respectively, with 15 bases between them. The CDR3 DNA follows: TGTGCCAGTAGTACCGACCGAGGGGGGCCCTACGAGCAGTACTTC. It specifies CASSTDRGGPYEQYF.

This clonotype has only a few counts. This chain joins TRBV7-2 and TRBJ2-1; TRBD2 matches 7 bases. J gave up 0 bases and V 1 base, and 3 bases lay outside the gene matches. Germline CDR1 SGHTA, CDR2 FQGNSA. This CDR3 has 16 amino acids. The CDR3 here is CASSLESGNSYNEQFF. DNA for the CDR3: TGTGCCAGCAGCTTAGAAAGCGGGAACTCCTACAATGAGCAGTTCTTC. Based on the CDR3 plus reference TRBV7-2 and TRBJ2-1, the full variable domain is GAGVSQSPSNKVTEKGKDVELRCDPISGHTALYWYRQSLGQGLEFLIYFQGNSAPDKSGLPSDRFSAERTGGSVSTLTIQRTQQEDSAVYLCASSLESGNSYNEQFFGPGTRLTVL.

The chain recombines TRBV6-2 or TRBV6-3 with TRBJ2-7; TRBD1 is a possible D gene (5 bases). The CDR3 runs 16 residues. The germline V and J ends were trimmed by 7 bases and 0 bases, with 19 bases remaining between them. Germline CDR1 MNHEY, CDR2 SVGEGT. The CDR3 is CASITSDSSPSYEQYF. The CDR3 bases are TGTGCCAGCATTACATCCGACAGCTCTCCCTCCTACGAGCAGTACTTC.

The chain recombines TRBV7-9 with TRBJ1-4; no definite D call. This CDR3 is built from 15 residues. Trimming took off 5 bases at V and 6 bases at J, with 16 bases between the two ends. Germline CDR1 reads SEHNR; CDR2 reads FQNEAQ (reference sequence). In nucleotides, the CDR3 is TGTGCCAGCAGCGCAGAACCTGTGAAGCATGAAAAACTGTTTTTT. Translating gives CASSAEPVKHEKLFF.

The chain combines TRBV28 with TRBJ1-2; D remains unclear. The germline V and J ends were trimmed by 6 bases and 3 bases, with 23 bases remaining between them. CDR3 size: 17 residues. Germline CDR1 is MDHEN and CDR2 is SYDVKM. The CDR3: CASRLRRVSGEDYGYTF. The CDR3 DNA follows: TGTGCCAGCAGACTCCGGCGGGTCTCCGGGGAGGACTATGGCTACACCTTC.

This chain uses TRBV2 with TRBJ1-5, with D perhaps TRBD1 (6 bases). The V end was cut by 4 bases, the J end by 3 bases, with 13 bases between. The CDR3 is 15 residues long. Germline assignment: CDR1 SNHLY and CDR2 FYNNEI. The CDR3 is CASSAGQTSNQPQHF. For the CDR3, the DNA is TGTGCCAGCAGTGCCGGACAGACTTCCAATCAGCCCCAGCATTTT.

The sample holds many counts of this clonotype. The rearrangement links TRBV4-1 to TRBJ2-2, with D maybe TRBD2 (7 bases). V lost 0 bases and J 4 bases, leaving 12 bases between the germline ends. Germline V gene sequence: CDR1 MGHRA, CDR2 YSYEKL. This CDR3 comprises 16 residues. The CDR3 protein is CASSQEGGALTGELFF. The CDR3, as DNA: TGCGCCAGCAGCCAAGAGGGGGGGGCTCTCACCGGGGAGCTGTTTTTT.

The gene calls are TRBV30 and TRBJ2-7; 8 bases are shared with TRBD1. There are 15 residues in the CDR3. The V gene's germline CDR1 is GTSNPN and CDR2 SVGIG (reference sequence). The V gene end was trimmed by 5 bases and the J gene end by 3 bases; junction bases not matched to a gene: 12. CDR3 sequence reads: CAWSVVYRGDYEQYF. In nucleotides, the CDR3 is TGTGCCTGGTCTGTAGTATACAGGGGGGACTACGAGCAGTACTTC. Using reference TRBV30 and TRBJ2-7 for the parts outside the CDR3, the full variable domain is SQTIHQWPATLVQPVGSPLSLECTVEGTSNPNLYWYRQAAGRGLQLLFYSVGIGQISSEVPQNLSASRPQDRQFILSSKKLLLSDSGFYLCAWSVVYRGDYEQYFGPGTRLTVT.